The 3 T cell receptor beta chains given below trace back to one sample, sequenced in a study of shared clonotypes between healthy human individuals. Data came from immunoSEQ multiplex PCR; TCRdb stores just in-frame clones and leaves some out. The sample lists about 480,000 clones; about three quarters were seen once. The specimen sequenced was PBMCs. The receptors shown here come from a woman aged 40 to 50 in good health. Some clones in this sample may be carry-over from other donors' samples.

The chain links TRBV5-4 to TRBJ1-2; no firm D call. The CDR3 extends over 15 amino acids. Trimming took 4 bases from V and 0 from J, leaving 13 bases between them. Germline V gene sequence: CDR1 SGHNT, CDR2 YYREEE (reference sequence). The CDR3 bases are TGTGCCAGCAGCGAGGAACCTCAATCTAACTATGGCTACACCTTC. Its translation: CASSEEPQSNYGYTF.

The chain's CDR3 is CASSEGVGRVANYGYTF. The CDR3 region has the DNA TGTGCCAGCAGTGAAGGTGTGGGGAGGGTAGCTAACTATGGCTACACCTTC. This chain joins TRBV2 and TRBJ1-2, with unresolved D. CDR1 SNHLY and CDR2 FYNNEI come from the germline V gene. V shed 1 base and J shed 0 bases, with 15 bases lying between them. The CDR3 runs 17 residues.

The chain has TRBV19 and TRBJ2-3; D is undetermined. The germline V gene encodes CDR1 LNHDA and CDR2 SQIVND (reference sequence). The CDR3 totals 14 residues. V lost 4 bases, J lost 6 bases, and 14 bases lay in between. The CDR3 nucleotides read TGTGCCAGTAGTACCCGAACGAAAGTGGATACGCAGTATTTT. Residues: CASSTRTKVDTQYF.